The 32 T cell receptor beta chains in this list originate from one sample, sequenced in a study of blood T cell repertoires in COVID-19. Profiled with immunoSEQ multiplex PCR; TCRdb holds only in-frame clones, not every one. In the table there are around 150,000 clones, 87% of which are singletons. Sequenced material: peripheral blood. All receptors come from a woman aged 35 to 49 with acute or convalescent COVID-19.

This clone appeared a single time. V and J are TRBV7-3 and TRBJ2-5, with no clear D. Germline CDR1 SGHTA, CDR2 FQGTGA. V dropped 3 bases and J dropped 2 bases, with 7 bases sitting between them. The CDR3 extends over 13 amino acids. CDR3 loop: CASSFGGQETQYF. CDR3 coding DNA: TGTGCCAGCAGCTTCGGCGGTCAAGAGACCCAGTACTTC. Full variable domain (outside the CDR3, taken from reference TRBV7-3 and TRBJ2-5): GAGVSQTPSNKVTEKGKYVELRCDPISGHTALYWYRQSLGQGPEFLIYFQGTGAADDSGLPNDRFFAVRPEGSVSTLKIQRTERGDSAVYLCASSFGGQETQYFGPGTRLLVL.

The V gene is TRBV2, the J gene TRBJ1-5, with no clear D. Trimming took 6 bases from V and 1 from J, leaving 10 bases between them. CDR1 and CDR2 (germline): SNHLY, FYNNEI. The CDR3 extends over 14 amino acids. The CDR3 DNA reads as TGTGCCAGCAGGGCGGTGAGAAGCAATCAGCCCCAGCATTTT. Translating gives CASRAVRSNQPQHF.

This chain uses TRBV24-1 with TRBJ2-1; D may be TRBD2 (5 bases). Germline values: CDR1 KGHDR, CDR2 SFDVKD. V gave up 3 bases and J gave up 11 bases, with 13 bases separating them. The CDR3 consists of 13 residues. The CDR3 sequence: CATSDGVGEKQFF. The CDR3, as DNA: TGTGCCACCAGTGATGGAGTCGGGGAGAAGCAGTTCTTC.

This clone was detected a few times. The CDR3 region has the DNA TGTGCCAGCAGCTTAGTACTCGAGCAGTACTTC. Protein sequence: CASSLVLEQYF. The J gene is TRBJ2-7, the V gene TRBV7-2; D uncertain. Germline values: CDR1 SGHTA, CDR2 FQGNSA. V was trimmed by 1 base and J by 6 bases, leaving 4 bases between them. The CDR3 loop spans 11 amino acids.

CDR3 nucleotides: TGTGCCAGCAGTCTTTCGTTGGGGGCGTATAATTCACCCCTCCACTTT. It is translated as CASSLSLGAYNSPLHF. The rearrangement uses TRBV6-6 and TRBJ1-6, with a weak D call TRBD1 (6 bases). From germline, CDR1 is MNHNY and CDR2 SVGAGI (reference sequence). V was clipped by 5 bases and J by 4 bases, with 15 bases between them. The CDR3 runs 16 residues.

The J gene is TRBJ1-1, the V gene TRBV25-1; weak D call: TRBD1 (6 bases). This CDR3 is 14 amino acids long. CDR1 is MGHDK, CDR2 SYGVNS, per germline. V lost 2 bases, J lost 2 bases, and 9 bases lay in between. CDR3 protein: CASSERQANTEAFF. The CDR3 nucleotides read TGTGCCAGCAGTGAACGACAGGCTAACACTGAAGCTTTCTTT. The full variable domain, rest sourced from reference TRBV25-1 and TRBJ1-1, is EADIYQTPRYLVIGTGKKITLECSQTMGHDKMYWYQQDPGMELHLIHYSYGVNSTEKGDLSSESTVSRIRTEHFPLTLESARPSHTSQYLCASSERQANTEAFFGQGTRLTVV.

This clone was counted a single time. This rearrangement joins TRBV10-3 to TRBJ1-1; D ambiguous. CDR1 and CDR2 from the germline V gene are ENHRY and SYGVKD. This CDR3 comprises 14 residues. The V gene lost 0 bases and the J gene lost 0 bases, with 5 bases spanning the gap. This CDR3 is CAISESGVNTEAFF. CDR3 nucleotide sequence: TGTGCCATCAGTGAGTCCGGGGTGAACACTGAAGCTTTCTTT.

The chain joins TRBV6-2 or TRBV6-3 to TRBJ2-1, with D perhaps matching TRBD2 (7 bases). The CDR3 is made up of 15 amino acids. Per the germline V gene, CDR1 is MNHEY and CDR2 is SVGEGT. The V end lost 5 bases, the J end lost 5 bases, and 16 bases lay between the germline ends. The CDR3 here is CASSNWSGGDNEQFF. The DNA of the CDR3 is TGTGCCAGCAGTAACTGGTCGGGGGGCGACAATGAGCAGTTCTTC.

The chain carries TRBV7-2 and TRBJ2-7; TRBD2 matches at 7 bases. The CDR3 sequence is 16 residues long. The germline V gene has CDR1 SGHTA and CDR2 FQGNSA. The V and J ends lost 5 bases and 0 bases, in that order; junction bases with no gene match: 10. In DNA form, the CDR3 reads TGTGCCAGCAGCCGCCTCGGAGCGGGAAGCTCCTACGAGCAGTACTTC. Its protein product is CASSRLGAGSSYEQYF.

The chain carries TRBV13 and TRBJ1-1; D not resolved. Trimming cost V 3 bases and J 4 bases, with 15 bases left between them. Germline CDR1 reads PRHDT; CDR2 reads FYEKMQ (reference sequence). CDR3 size: 15 residues. CDR3 DNA sequence: TGTGCCAGCAGCTTCCCCTTAACACCTTTCACTGAAGCTTTCTTT. It translates to CASSFPLTPFTEAFF. Using reference TRBV13 and TRBJ1-1 for the parts outside the CDR3, the full variable domain is AAGVIQSPRHLIKEKRETATLKCYPIPRHDTVYWYQQGPGQDPQFLISFYEKMQSDKGSIPDRFSAQQFSDYHSELNMSSLELGDSALYFCASSFPLTPFTEAFFGQGTRLTVV.

This clone appeared once. The gene calls are TRBV19 and TRBJ2-2; D is possibly TRBD1 (6 bases). This CDR3 has 15 amino acids. Trimming took 4 bases from V and 4 from J, leaving 13 bases between them. The germline V gene encodes CDR1 LNHDA and CDR2 SQIVND (reference sequence). In DNA, the CDR3 is TGTGCCAGTAGTACGCGAGGGGGAATCACCGGGGAGCTGTTTTTT. Its translation is CASSTRGGITGELFF.

This clone was recorded once. This chain uses TRBV2 with TRBJ2-5, with 9 bases fitting TRBD2. V shed 11 bases, J shed 5 bases, and the junction held 15 bases outside the gene matches. This CDR3 is 15 amino acids long. CDR1 and CDR2 from the germline V gene are SNHLY and FYNNEI. CDR3 nucleotide sequence: TGTGCCGCCCCCGGGCATAGCGGGAGCGGGGAGACCCAGTACTTC. As protein: CAAPGHSGSGETQYF. Full variable domain (rest looked up from reference TRBV2 and TRBJ2-5): EPEVTQTPSHQVTQMGQEVILRCVPISNHLYFYWYRQILGQKVEFLVSFYNNEISEKSEIFDDQFSVERPDGSNFTLKIRSTKLEDSAMYFCAAPGHSGSGETQYFGPGTRLLVL.

V gene TRBV5-6 combines with J gene TRBJ1-2; D ambiguous. Trimming pared 1 base from V and 5 bases from J, leaving 3 bases between. This CDR3 is built from 11 residues. The germline CDR1 and CDR2 sequences are SGHDT and YYEEEE. This CDR3 is CASSLSYGYTF. CDR3 sequence (DNA): TGTGCCAGCAGCTTGTCGTATGGCTACACCTTC.

The chain uses TRBV3-1 (or the pseudogene TRBV3-2) and TRBJ1-1; 7 positions match TRBD1. This CDR3 spans 14 amino acids. V shed 3 bases and J 0 bases; nucleotides not matched to a gene: 1. In germline, CDR1 is LGHDT, CDR2 YNNKEL (reference sequence). CDR3 nucleotide sequence: TGTGCCAGCAGCCACACAGGGGTGAACACTGAAGCTTTCTTT. It yields the protein CASSHTGVNTEAFF.

The chain employs TRBV4-3 and TRBJ2-1; 12 positions agree with TRBD2. CDR1 and CDR2 from the germline V gene are LGHNA and YSLEER. The trim removed 1 base at V and 9 bases at J, leaving 4 bases unmatched. The CDR3 contains 15 residues. CDR3 in DNA: TGCGCCAGCAGCCAAGGACTAGCGGGAGCTTTTGAGCAGTTCTTC. Amino acids: CASSQGLAGAFEQFF.

The chain uses TRBV19 and TRBJ1-1; D may be TRBD1 (6 bases). The ends were cut back, 6 bases at V and 6 bases at J, with 23 bases in the middle. Germline V gives CDR1 LNHDA, CDR2 SQIVND (reference sequence). CDR3 length equals 16 residues. The CDR3 loop reads CASRSYGGPGGAEAFF. CDR3 DNA sequence: TGTGCCAGTAGATCTTATGGGGGACCGGGGGGCGCTGAAGCTTTCTTT.

In nucleotides, the CDR3 is TGTGCCAGCAGCCGGCCCCCCGTTTCACCCCTCCACTTT. The encoded protein is CASSRPPVSPLHF. This chain connects TRBV14 to TRBJ1-6, with D hard to call. This CDR3 is 13 amino acids long. CDR1 is SGHDN and CDR2 is FVKESK in the germline V gene. Trimming removed 4 bases at V and 9 bases at J, with 10 bases between.

This clone was seen only a few times. This chain connects TRBV7-9 to TRBJ2-1, with 10 bases that match TRBD2. The germline V gene encodes CDR1 SEHNR and CDR2 FQNEAQ (reference sequence). This CDR3 contains 19 residues. The ends lost 1 base at V and 0 bases at J; junction bases unmatched: 9. The CDR3 nucleotides are TGTGCCAGCAGCTTAGGAGTGCCTAGCGGGAGACGCTCCTACAATGAGCAGTTCTTC. This gives the protein CASSLGVPSGRRSYNEQFF.

V usage is TRBV24-1 and J usage is TRBJ1-2; maybe TRBD1 (6 bases). The germline V and J ends were trimmed by 4 bases and 14 bases, with 13 bases remaining between them. The V gene's germline CDR1 is KGHDR and CDR2 SFDVKD. This CDR3 has 11 residues. This CDR3 reads CATSERDRWTF. The DNA of the CDR3 is TGTGCCACCAGTGAGCGTGACAGGTGGACCTTC.

This chain connects TRBV18 to TRBJ1-1; no clear D. Trimming pared 6 bases from V and 8 bases from J, leaving 10 bases between. The CDR3 runs 11 residues. Germline V CDR1 and CDR2: KGHSH, LQKENI. CDR3 sequence reads: CASSGGQEAFF. The CDR3 DNA reads TGTGCCAGCTCTGGCGGGCAGGAAGCTTTCTTT.

V usage is TRBV9 and J usage is TRBJ2-5; weak D call: TRBD1 (5 bases). This CDR3 region has 15 residues. Germline V gives CDR1 SGDLS, CDR2 YYNGEE. Trimming pared 0 bases from V and 5 bases from J, leaving 14 bases between. The CDR3: CASSVESGGHETQYF. The DNA for the CDR3 is TGTGCCAGCAGCGTAGAATCTGGCGGACACGAGACCCAGTACTTC.

The table lists this clone with a few counts. This rearrangement joins TRBV2 to TRBJ1-2, with unresolved D. The length of the CDR3 is 14 residues. The V gene lost 4 bases and the J gene lost 4 bases, with 13 bases spanning the gap. Germline V gene sequence: CDR1 SNHLY, CDR2 FYNNEI. CDR3 DNA: TGTGCCAGCAGTGTTGGGCAGACTACCTATGGCTACACCTTC. Its protein product is CASSVGQTTYGYTF.

The chain employs TRBV28 and TRBJ1-5, with D possibly TRBD1 on 5 matching bases. The germline V gene encodes CDR1 MDHEN and CDR2 SYDVKM. The CDR3 spans 20 residues. The V end lost 3 bases, the J end lost 0 bases, and 24 bases lay between the germline ends. As DNA, the CDR3 is TGTGCCAGCAGTTTTCAACCCGGGGGAGGGCGGGGGTATAGCAATCAGCCCCAGCATTTT. This sequence encodes CASSFQPGGGRGYSNQPQHF.

The chain recombines TRBV4-3 with TRBJ1-1; 7 bases agree with TRBD1. Germline assignment: CDR1 LGHNA and CDR2 YSLEER. The CDR3 is 13 residues long. The trim removed 0 bases at V and 6 bases at J, leaving 1 base unmatched. The DNA for the CDR3 is TGCGCCAGCAGCCAAGACAGGGGGTCTGAAGCTTTCTTT. It is translated as CASSQDRGSEAFF.

This CDR3 is CASSWTSGDLRPGELFF. CDR3 sequence (DNA): TGCGCCAGCAGCTGGACTAGCGGGGACCTACGACCCGGGGAGCTGTTTTTT. The gene calls are TRBV5-1 and TRBJ2-2; 12 bases align to TRBD2. Germline loops: CDR1 SGHRS, CDR2 YFSETQ. The CDR3 has 17 residues. V lost 3 bases and J lost 6; bases outside the gene matches: 9.

This sequence joins TRBV6-1 and TRBJ1-6, with 8 positions matching TRBD1. The J segment lost 7 bases and the V segment lost 1 base, leaving 3 bases of the junction unmatched. From germline, CDR1 is MNHNS and CDR2 SASEGT. The CDR3 consists of 15 residues. This chain's CDR3 is CASSEEGTGNSPLHF. DNA of the CDR3: TGTGCCAGCAGTGAAGAGGGGACAGGAAATTCACCCCTCCACTTT.

The chain employs TRBV4-2 and TRBJ2-1, with D unclear. The germline gives CDR1 LGHNA, CDR2 YNFKEQ. The V gene lost 1 base and the J gene lost 12 bases, with 10 bases spanning the gap. The CDR3 totals 12 residues. This CDR3 is CASSQVRSWQFF. DNA for the CDR3: TGTGCCAGCAGCCAAGTGAGGAGCTGGCAGTTCTTC.

The chain links TRBV23-1 to TRBJ2-1; 7 bases line up with TRBD2. TRBV23-1 belongs to the ORF category, with a function that is uncertain. Germline trimming cut 1 base from V and 0 bases from J; bases unmatched to any gene: 3. The CDR3 has 16 amino acids. The CDR3 DNA reads TGCGCCAGCAGTCAATTGGGCGGGAGCTCCTACAATGAGCAGTTCTTC. This sequence encodes CASSQLGGSSYNEQFF.

The chain has TRBV27 and TRBJ2-3, with 7 bases fitting TRBD1. The CDR3 runs 16 residues. Germline V CDR1 and CDR2: MNHEY, SMNVEV (reference sequence). The junction had 13 bases not matched to a gene; V was cut back by 4 bases and J by 6 bases. The CDR3: CASSSTPDRVGDTQYF. The CDR3 DNA is TGTGCCAGCAGTTCAACCCCCGACAGGGTGGGGGATACGCAGTATTTT.

The genes are TRBV27 and TRBJ2-1, with 11 nucleotides matching TRBD2. Germline CDR1 is MNHEY and CDR2 is SMNVEV (reference sequence). The CDR3 is made up of 17 amino acids. V shed 5 bases, J shed 9 bases, and the junction held 15 bases outside the gene matches. The chain's CDR3 is CASSPGTSGRKTAEQFF. CDR3 nucleotide sequence: TGTGCCAGCAGTCCCGGGACTAGCGGTCGGAAAACCGCTGAGCAGTTCTTC.

V is TRBV20-1 and J is TRBJ2-1; 7 bases map to TRBD2. The germline CDR1 and CDR2 sequences are DFQATT and SNEGSKA (reference sequence). The trim removed 8 bases at V and 11 bases at J, leaving 6 bases unmatched. The CDR3 loop spans 10 amino acids. CDR3 DNA: TGCAGTTTGCCGGGACTAAAGCAGTTCTTC. Its protein is CSLPGLKQFF.

V is TRBV7-3 and J is TRBJ1-1; D remains unclear. V shed 2 bases and J shed 0 bases, with 7 bases lying between them. The CDR3 runs 14 residues. CDR1 and CDR2 (germline): SGHTA, FQGTGA. The CDR3: CASSLGPMNTEAFF. For the CDR3, the DNA is TGTGCCAGCAGCTTAGGGCCCATGAACACTGAAGCTTTCTTT.